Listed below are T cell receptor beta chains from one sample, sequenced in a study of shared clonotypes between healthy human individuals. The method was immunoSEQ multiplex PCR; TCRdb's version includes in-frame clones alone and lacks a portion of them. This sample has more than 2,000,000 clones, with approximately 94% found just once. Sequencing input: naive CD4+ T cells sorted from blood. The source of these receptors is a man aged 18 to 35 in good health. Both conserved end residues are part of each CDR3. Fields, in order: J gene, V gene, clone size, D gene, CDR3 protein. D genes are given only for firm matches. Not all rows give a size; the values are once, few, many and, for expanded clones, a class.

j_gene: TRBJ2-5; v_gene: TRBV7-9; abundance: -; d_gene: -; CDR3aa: CASSLRLDQETQYF
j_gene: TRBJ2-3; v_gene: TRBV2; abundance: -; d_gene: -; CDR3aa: CASREEHYTQYF
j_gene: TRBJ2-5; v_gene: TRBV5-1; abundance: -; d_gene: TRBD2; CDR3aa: CASSYGGGVETQYF
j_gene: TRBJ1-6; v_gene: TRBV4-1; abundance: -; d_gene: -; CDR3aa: CASSPRDEYNSPLHF
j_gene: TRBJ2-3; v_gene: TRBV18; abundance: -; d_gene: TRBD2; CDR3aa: CASSPQLAGGPVATDTQYF
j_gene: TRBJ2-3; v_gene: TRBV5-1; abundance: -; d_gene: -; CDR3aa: CASSPGTYLTDTQYF
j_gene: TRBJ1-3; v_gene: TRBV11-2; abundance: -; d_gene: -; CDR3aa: CASSLVPGNTIYF
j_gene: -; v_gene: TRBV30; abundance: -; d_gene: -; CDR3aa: CAWSLRDEQYF
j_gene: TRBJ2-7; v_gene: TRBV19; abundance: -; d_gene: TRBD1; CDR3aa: CASSSHWGQGSYEQYF
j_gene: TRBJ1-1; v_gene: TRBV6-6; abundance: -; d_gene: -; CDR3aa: CASSYAETTEAFF
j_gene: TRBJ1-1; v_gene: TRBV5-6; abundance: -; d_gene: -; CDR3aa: CASSLKGPSPEAFF
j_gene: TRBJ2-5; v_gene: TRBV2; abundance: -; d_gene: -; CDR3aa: CASKGGGETQYF
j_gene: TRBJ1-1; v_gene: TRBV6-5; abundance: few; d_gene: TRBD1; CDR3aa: CASSYGTGGTEAFF
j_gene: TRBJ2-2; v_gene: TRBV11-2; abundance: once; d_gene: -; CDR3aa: CASSLGSGTNTGELFF
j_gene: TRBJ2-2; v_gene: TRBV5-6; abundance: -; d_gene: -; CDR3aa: CASRRNTGELFF
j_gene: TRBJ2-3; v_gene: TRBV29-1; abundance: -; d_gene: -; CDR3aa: CSVPRQGTDTQYF
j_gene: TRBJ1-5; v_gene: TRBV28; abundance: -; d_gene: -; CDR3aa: CASSMPHTAGNQPQHF
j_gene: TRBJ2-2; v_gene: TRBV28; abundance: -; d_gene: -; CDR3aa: CASSLAHGELFF
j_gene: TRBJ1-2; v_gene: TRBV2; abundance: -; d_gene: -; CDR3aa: CASSEEGTVNYGYTF
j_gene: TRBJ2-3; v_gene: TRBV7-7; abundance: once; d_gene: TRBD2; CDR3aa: CASSLGLAVGDTQYF
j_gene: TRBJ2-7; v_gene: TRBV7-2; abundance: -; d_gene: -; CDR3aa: CASSSLPGAYEQYF
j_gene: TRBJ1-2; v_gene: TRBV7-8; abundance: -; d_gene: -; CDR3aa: CASSPSRGLSYGYTF
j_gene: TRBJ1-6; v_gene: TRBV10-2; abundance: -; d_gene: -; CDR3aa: CASSESQGGASPLHF
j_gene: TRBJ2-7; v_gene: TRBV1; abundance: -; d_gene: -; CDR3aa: CTSSQGQKPARTYEQYF
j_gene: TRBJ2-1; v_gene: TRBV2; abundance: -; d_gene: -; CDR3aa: CASSGQISSNEQFF
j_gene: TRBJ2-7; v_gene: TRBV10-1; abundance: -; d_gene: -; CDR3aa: CASSESIQWVGEQYF
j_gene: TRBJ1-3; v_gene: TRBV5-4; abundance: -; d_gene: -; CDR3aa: CASSLGQAGNTIYF
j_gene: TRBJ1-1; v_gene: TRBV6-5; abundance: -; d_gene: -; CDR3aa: CAAQGSWNTEAFF
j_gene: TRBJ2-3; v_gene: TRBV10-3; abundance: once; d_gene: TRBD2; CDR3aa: CASRSGRVADTQYF
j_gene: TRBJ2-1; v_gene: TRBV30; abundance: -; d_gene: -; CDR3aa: CAWRLGGRNEQFF
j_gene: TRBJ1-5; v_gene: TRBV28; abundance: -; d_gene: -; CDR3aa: CASSDRSNQPQHF
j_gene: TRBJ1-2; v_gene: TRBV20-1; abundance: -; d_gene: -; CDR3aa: CSARDPYGYTF
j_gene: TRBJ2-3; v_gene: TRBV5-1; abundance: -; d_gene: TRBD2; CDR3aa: CASSLALTSGSTDTQYF
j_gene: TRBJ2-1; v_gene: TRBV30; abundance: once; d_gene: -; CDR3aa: CAWRGGSYNEQFF
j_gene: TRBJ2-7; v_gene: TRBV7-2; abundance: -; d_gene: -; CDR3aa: CASSSRTGPHEQYF
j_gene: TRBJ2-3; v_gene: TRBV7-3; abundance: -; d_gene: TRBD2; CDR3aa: CASSPRTSGGNTQYF
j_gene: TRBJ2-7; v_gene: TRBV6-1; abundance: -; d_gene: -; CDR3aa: CASALRTLGYEQYF
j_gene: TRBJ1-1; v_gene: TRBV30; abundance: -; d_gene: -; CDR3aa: CAWSVQAVGNTEAFF
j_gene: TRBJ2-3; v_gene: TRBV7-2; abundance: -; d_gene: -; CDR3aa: CASSRSSLDTQYF
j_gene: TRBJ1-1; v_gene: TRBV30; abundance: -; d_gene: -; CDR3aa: CAWKRGLNTEAFF
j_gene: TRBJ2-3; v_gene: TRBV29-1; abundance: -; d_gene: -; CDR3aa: CSVNKGADTQYF
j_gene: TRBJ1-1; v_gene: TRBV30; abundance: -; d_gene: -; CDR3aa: CAWSVPTVRKNTEAFF
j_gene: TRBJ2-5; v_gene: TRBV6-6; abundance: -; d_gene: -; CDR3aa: CASSYSWGQVQETQYF
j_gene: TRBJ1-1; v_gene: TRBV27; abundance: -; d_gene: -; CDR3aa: CASSLMENTEAFF
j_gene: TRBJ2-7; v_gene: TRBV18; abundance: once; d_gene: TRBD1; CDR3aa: CASSPHPDRAYEQYF